The TCR beta chain under discussion was sequenced for a study of tissue T cells after allogeneic stem cell transplantation. General study points: Tissue-detected TCR repertoire was only partly captured by blood and spleen T cells. Shared clones across patients were few; motif clustering revealed tissue-specific shared signatures. Limitations included a small, clinically heterogeneous cohort and limited sampling depth.

Repertoires were generated with immunoSEQ multiplex PCR, while TCRdb's copy carries only in-frame clones and drops some. There are thousands of clones in the sample; 35% to 50% occur only once, and 2% to 2.5% lies in the top ten. The CDR3 totals 14 residues. Germline values: CDR1 MSHET, CDR2 SYDVDS. With 3 bases removed from V and 5 bases from J, the gap between germline ends came to 13 bases. Sample time point: mouse harvest day 7 after allogeneic transplant. Mouse grafts combined 10^7 T-cell-depleted bone marrow cells with 10^6 splenic CD5+ T cells. Worth noting for this clone: Antigen: not known. The listed genes are named as in mouse. The read falls 1 residue short of the CDR3 end, and the missing part is taken from the germline J gene.

Sequencing was performed on skin. The clonotype was recovered from a female BALB/c mouse given C57BL/6 T cells with graft-versus-host disease after an allogeneic hematopoietic cell transplant. The V and J genes are TRBV29 and TRBJ1-1, with unresolved D. The covered CDR3 bases are TGTGCTAGCAGTTTTCGACAAGGACGTACAGAAGTCTTC. Protein product: CASSFRQGRTEVF. The whole CDR3 protein reads CASSFRQGRTEVFF.